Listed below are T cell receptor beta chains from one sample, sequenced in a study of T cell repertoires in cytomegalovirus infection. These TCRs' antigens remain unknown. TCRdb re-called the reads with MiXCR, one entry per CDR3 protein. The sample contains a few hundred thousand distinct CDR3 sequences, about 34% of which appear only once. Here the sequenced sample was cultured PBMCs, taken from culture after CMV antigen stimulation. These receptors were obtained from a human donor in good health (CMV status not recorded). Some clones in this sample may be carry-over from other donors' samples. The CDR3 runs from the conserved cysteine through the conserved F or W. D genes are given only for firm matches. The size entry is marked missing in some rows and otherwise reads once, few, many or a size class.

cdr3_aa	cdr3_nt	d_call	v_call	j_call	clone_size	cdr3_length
CASTREGPYNEQFF	TGTGCCAGTACACGGGAGGGCCCTTACAATGAGCAGTTCTTC	TRBD2	TRBV19	TRBJ2-1	.	14
CSVAEGGRNTGELFF	TGCAGCGTTGCCGAAGGGGGCAGAAACACCGGGGAGCTGTTTTTT	TRBD1	TRBV29-1	TRBJ2-2	.	15
CATSDRQGSQETQYF	TGTGCCACCAGTGATCGACAGGGGTCCCAAGAGACCCAGTACTTC	TRBD1	TRBV24-1	TRBJ2-5	.	15
CSAREPGLPTYEQYF	TGCAGTGCTAGAGAACCGGGACTGCCCACCTACGAGCAGTACTTC	.	TRBV20-1	TRBJ2-7	.	15
CASSEGVTGGPEETQYF	TGTGCCAGCAGTGAAGGGGTGACGGGAGGGCCGGAAGAGACCCAGTACTTC	TRBD2	TRBV2	TRBJ2-5	few	17
CANSAGRPWGVDEQFF	TGTGCCAATAGTGCCGGAAGACCGTGGGGTGTCGATGAGCAGTTCTTC	.	TRBV19	TRBJ2-1	once	16
CASSRGWGGDADTQYF	TGTGCCAGCAGCAGGGGATGGGGAGGGGACGCAGATACGCAGTATTTT	.	TRBV28	TRBJ2-3	.	16
CATSDLLGSSYNEQFF	TGTGCCACCAGTGATTTGCTCGGGAGCTCCTACAATGAGCAGTTCTTC	.	TRBV24-1	TRBJ2-1	.	16
CASSYSSSGSLRNEQFF	TGTGCCAGCAGTTACTCGTCTAGCGGGAGTCTCCGCAATGAGCAGTTCTTC	TRBD2	TRBV6-2/TRBV6-3	TRBJ2-1	.	17
CASSSWGLTNTGELFF	TGTGCCAGCAGTTCATGGGGGCTTACGAACACCGGGGAGCTGTTTTTT	.	TRBV27	TRBJ2-2	.	16
CASSSSRIAGVEGEQYF	TGTGCCAGCAGTTCCTCTCGGATAGCGGGAGTGGAGGGCGAGCAGTACTTC	TRBD2	TRBV7-6	TRBJ2-7	few	17
CASREDRRSQETQYF	TGTGCCAGCAGAGAGGACAGGCGATCGCAAGAGACCCAGTACTTC	TRBD1	TRBV6-2/TRBV6-3	TRBJ2-5	.	15
CASSFRDEKLFF	TGTGCCAGCAGCTTCCGGGATGAAAAACTGTTTTTT	.	TRBV7-2	TRBJ1-4	.	12
CASSRSGTVDQETQYF	TGCGCCAGCAGCCGCTCCGGGACAGTAGATCAAGAGACCCAGTACTTC	TRBD1	TRBV5-1	TRBJ2-5	.	16
CASSEGRTSVKYEQYF	TGTGCCAGCAGTGAAGGGAGGACTAGCGTCAAATACGAGCAGTACTTC	TRBD2	TRBV6-1	TRBJ2-7	.	16
CASSRQYQETQYF	TGCGCCAGCAGCCGACAGTACCAAGAGACCCAGTACTTC	.	TRBV4-3	TRBJ2-5	.	13
CASRSQDAYEQYF	TGTGCCAGCAGATCTCAGGATGCCTACGAGCAGTACTTC	.	TRBV12-3/TRBV12-4	TRBJ2-7	few	13
CASSPRWTSGSYNEQFF	TGTGCCAGCAGCCCCCGCTGGACTAGCGGGAGCTACAATGAGCAGTTCTTC	TRBD2	TRBV14	TRBJ2-1	few	17
CASSLMGTIYGYTF	TGTGCCAGCAGCTTGATGGGGACAATCTATGGCTACACCTTC	.	TRBV5-5	TRBJ1-2	.	14
CASSLSGLADTQYF	TGTGCCAGCAGCCTCTCGGGACTAGCAGATACGCAGTATTTT	TRBD2	TRBV11-3	TRBJ2-3	.	14
CASSLTGDSNQPQHF	TGTGCCAGCAGCTTAACAGGGGATAGCAATCAGCCCCAGCATTTT	TRBD1	TRBV7-6	TRBJ1-5	many	15
CASSLAGAKGYTF	TGTGCCAGCAGCTTAGCAGGGGCGAAAGGCTACACCTTC	.	TRBV11-2	TRBJ1-2	.	13
CASTQEYGYTF	TGTGCCAGCACCCAGGAATATGGCTACACCTTC	.	TRBV5-8	TRBJ1-2	few	11
CSAQGRELSYEQYF	TGCAGTGCTCAAGGGCGGGAGTTATCTTACGAGCAGTACTTC	TRBD2	TRBV20-1	TRBJ2-7	few	14